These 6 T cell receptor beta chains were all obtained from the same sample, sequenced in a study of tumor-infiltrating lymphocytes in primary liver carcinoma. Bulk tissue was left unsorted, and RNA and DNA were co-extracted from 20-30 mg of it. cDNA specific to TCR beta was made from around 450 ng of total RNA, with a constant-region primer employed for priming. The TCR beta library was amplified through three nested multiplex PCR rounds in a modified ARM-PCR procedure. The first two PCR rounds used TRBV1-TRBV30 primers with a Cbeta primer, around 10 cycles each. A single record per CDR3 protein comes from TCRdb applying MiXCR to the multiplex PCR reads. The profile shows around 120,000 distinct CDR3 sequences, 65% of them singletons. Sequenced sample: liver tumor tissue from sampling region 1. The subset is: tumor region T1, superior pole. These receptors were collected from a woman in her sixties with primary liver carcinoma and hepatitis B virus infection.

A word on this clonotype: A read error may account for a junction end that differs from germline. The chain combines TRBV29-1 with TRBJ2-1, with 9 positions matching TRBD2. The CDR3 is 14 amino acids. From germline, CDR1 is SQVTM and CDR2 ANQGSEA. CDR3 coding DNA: TGCAGCGTTGAAGGCGGGAGGGCTGAGAAAAAGCAGTCTTTC. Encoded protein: CSVEGGRAEKKQSF.

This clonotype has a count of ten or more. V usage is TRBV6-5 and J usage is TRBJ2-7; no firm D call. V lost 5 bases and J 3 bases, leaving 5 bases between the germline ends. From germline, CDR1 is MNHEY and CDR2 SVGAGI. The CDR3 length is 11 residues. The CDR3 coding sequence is TGTGCCAGCAGTAACCGCTACGAGCAGTACTTC. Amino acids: CASSNRYEQYF.

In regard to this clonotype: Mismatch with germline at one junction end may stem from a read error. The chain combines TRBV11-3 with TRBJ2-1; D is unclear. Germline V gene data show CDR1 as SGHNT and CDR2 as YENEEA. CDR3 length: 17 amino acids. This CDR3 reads CVSSLDPRSFSNYEQFF. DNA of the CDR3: TGTGTCAGCAGCTTAGATCCCAGGAGTTTTTCCAACTATGAGCAGTTCTTC.

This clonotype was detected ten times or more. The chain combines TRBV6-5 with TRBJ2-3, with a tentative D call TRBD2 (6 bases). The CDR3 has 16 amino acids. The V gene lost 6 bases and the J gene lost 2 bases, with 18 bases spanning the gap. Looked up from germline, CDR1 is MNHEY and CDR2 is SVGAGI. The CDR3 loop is CASRRSGDGSTDTQYF. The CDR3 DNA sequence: TGTGCCAGCAGACGTTCGGGGGACGGATCCACAGATACGCAGTATTTT.

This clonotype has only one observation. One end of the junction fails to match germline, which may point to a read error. This CDR3 reads CASRLGTGTGEETKYF. The CDR3 DNA follows: TGTGCCAGCAGATTAGGCACCGGGACAGGGGAAGAGACCAAGTACTTC. The rearrangement uses TRBV11-3 and TRBJ2-5; TRBD1 matches 10 bases. This CDR3 is built from 16 residues. The germline CDR1 and CDR2 sequences are SGHNT and YENEEA.

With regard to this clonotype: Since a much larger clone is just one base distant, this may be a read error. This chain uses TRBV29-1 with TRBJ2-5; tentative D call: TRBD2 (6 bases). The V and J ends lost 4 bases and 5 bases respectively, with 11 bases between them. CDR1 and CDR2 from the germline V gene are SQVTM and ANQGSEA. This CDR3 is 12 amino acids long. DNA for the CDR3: TGCAGCGTTGCGAATAGCGGCGAGACCCAGTACTTC. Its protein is CSVANSGETQYF.